Following are 16 T cell receptor beta chains from one sample sequenced in a study of blood T cells in healthy people across ages. A second PCR, run for about 7 to 11 cycles, used a sample-barcoded 5' primer plus a J-beta primer mix. In TCRdb, the 5' RACE reads were re-called with MiXCR into one record per CDR3 protein. The profile covers hundreds of thousands of distinct CDR3 sequences, with roughly 52% appearing a single time and roughly an eighth taken by the ten largest. The sample taken for sequencing was blood. These TCRs come from a man younger than 45 in good health.

With respect to this clonotype: It is unclear where the CDR3 begins or ends on the DNA, so no DNA is shown, and the CDR3 is as TCRdb lists it. The rearrangement joins TRBV11-2 to TRBJ2-3; the tabulated D call, TRBD2, remains unverified against the DNA. With termini counted, the CDR3 has 21 amino acids. The germline V gene has CDR1 SGHAT and CDR2 FQNNGV. This CDR3 reads CASSALTETQYFGPSTDTQYF.

The chain carries TRBV2 and TRBJ1-2; 9 nucleotides align to TRBD1. Trimming at V came to 6 bases and at J to 1 base, leaving 3 bases not matched to a gene. Germline-derived CDR1 and CDR2 are SNHLY and FYNNEI. The CDR3 is 14 amino acids. Written as DNA, the CDR3 is TGTGCCAGCAGAAGGGACAGGGATAACTATGGCTACACCTTC. Residues: CASRRDRDNYGYTF.

The V gene is TRBV20-1, the J gene TRBJ1-5; a possible D gene is TRBD1 (6 bases). Looked up from germline, CDR1 is DFQATT and CDR2 is SNEGSKA (reference sequence). The CDR3 length is 15 residues. V was clipped by 0 bases and J by 4 bases, with 13 bases between them. CDR3 bases: TGCAGTGCTAGAGATCAGGCAGGGGCAAATCAGCCCCAGCATTTT. Translated, it gives CSARDQAGANQPQHF.

This chain joins TRBV20-1 and TRBJ1-2; D not certain. Deletions cut 4 bases from V and 4 bases from J, with 10 bases between. The length of the CDR3 is 12 residues. Looked up from germline, CDR1 is DFQATT and CDR2 is SNEGSKA (reference sequence). Here the CDR3 reads CSAIIDIYGYTF. CDR3 nucleotide sequence: TGCAGTGCTATAATAGACATCTATGGCTACACCTTC.

This clonotype turned up a few times. The chain uses TRBV25-1 and TRBJ2-7, with a weak D call TRBD2 (6 bases). This CDR3 is 16 amino acids long. Looked up from germline, CDR1 is MGHDK and CDR2 is SYGVNS. Between the trimmed V and J ends, which lost 3 bases and 0 bases, there was a span of 15 bases. The CDR3: CASSDWGGESSYEQYF. The CDR3 DNA sequence: TGTGCCAGCAGTGACTGGGGCGGGGAGAGCTCCTACGAGCAGTACTTC.

This clonotype was detected ten times or more. CDR3 region: CASSQDLGSYEQYF. The CDR3 DNA is TGTGCCAGCAGCCAAGATTTGGGCAGCTACGAGCAGTACTTC. The rearrangement joins TRBV4-2 to TRBJ2-7; no firm D call. Germline V lookup: CDR1 LGHNA, CDR2 YNFKEQ. V gave up 0 bases and J gave up 3 bases, with 9 bases separating them. This CDR3 has 14 amino acids.

The rearrangement uses TRBV6-2 or TRBV6-3 and TRBJ2-2, with a tentative D call TRBD2 (5 bases). The V gene's germline CDR1 is MNHEY and CDR2 SVGEGT. The CDR3 is made up of 16 amino acids. V was cut by 0 bases and J by 4 bases, with 12 bases left in between. The CDR3 nucleotides read TGTGCCAGCAGTTACTCATCTAGCACCGTCACCGGGGAGCTGTTTTTT. Translating it yields CASSYSSSTVTGELFF.

This clonotype was counted many times. The chain combines TRBV20-1 with TRBJ2-7, with 14 positions matching TRBD2. Trimming took 5 bases from V and 0 from J; bases not matched to a gene: 6. Germline V gene data show CDR1 as DFQATT and CDR2 as SNEGSKA (reference sequence). This CDR3 contains 16 residues. The CDR3 DNA is TGCAGTGCTGGGGGACTAGCGGGGGCCAGCTCCTACGAGCAGTACTTC. Protein sequence: CSAGGLAGASSYEQYF.

The count of this clonotype is one. The chain employs TRBV24-1 and TRBJ2-1; 11 bases agree with TRBD2. Trimming removed 5 bases from V and 7 bases from J; junction bases left unmatched: 9. This CDR3 comprises 16 residues. In germline, CDR1 is KGHDR, CDR2 SFDVKD. The CDR3 bases are TGTGCCACCAGTGCCCCTGGGGGACTAGCGGTTAATGAGCAGTTCTTC. This gives the protein CATSAPGGLAVNEQFF.

This chain uses TRBV21-1 with TRBJ2-3; the D call of TRBD1 is as the table states it, not checked on the DNA. TRBV21-1 is noted as a pseudogene. The CDR3 is 17 amino acids. CDR3 loop: CASSKGGGGGGTDTQYF. The CDR3 region has the DNA TGTGCCAGCAGCAAAGGAGGCGGGGGCGGTGGTACAGATACGCAGTATTTT.

The V and J genes are TRBV2 and TRBJ2-5; a weak D match, TRBD1 (5 bases). V lost 6 bases, J lost 1 base, and 12 bases lay in between. The CDR3 is 14 residues long. In germline, CDR1 is SNHLY, CDR2 FYNNEI. CDR3 nucleotides: TGTGCCAGCAGAGCAGGGCCCCCCCAAGAGACCCAGTACTTC. Amino acid sequence: CASRAGPPQETQYF.

This clonotype was observed a few times. The chain is built from TRBV7-2 and TRBJ1-1; D not certain. The V gene's germline CDR1 is SGHTA and CDR2 FQGNSA. The CDR3 loop spans 14 amino acids. Trimming cost V 6 bases and J 0 bases, with 11 bases left between them. CDR3 amino acids: CASRVGHLNTEAFF. CDR3 DNA sequence: TGTGCCAGCAGGGTCGGGCACCTGAACACTGAAGCTTTCTTT.

The chain joins TRBV27 to TRBJ2-4, with D tentatively TRBD1 or TRBD2 (5 bases each). Deletions cut 2 bases from V and 13 bases from J, with 15 bases between. The CDR3 is 13 residues long. Germline assignment: CDR1 MNHEY and CDR2 SMNVEV (reference sequence). In nucleotides, the CDR3 is TGTGCCAGCAGTTTAGGACCCCTGGGGGAGCAGTACTTC. Residues: CASSLGPLGEQYF.

The rearrangement links TRBV10-3 to TRBJ2-2, with D possibly matching TRBD1 (7 bases). The length of the CDR3 is 16 residues. Germline assignment: CDR1 ENHRY and CDR2 SYGVKD. V lost 6 bases, J lost 3 bases, and 17 bases lay in between. The CDR3 bases are TGTGCCATCAGACCCGCAGGGGGGATCGACACCGGGGAGCTGTTTTTT. It is translated as CAIRPAGGIDTGELFF.

The chain is built from TRBV29-1 and TRBJ2-1, with D possibly TRBD1 on 6 matching bases. The CDR3 spans 14 residues. CDR1 SQVTM and CDR2 ANQGSEA come from the germline V gene. With 0 bases removed from V and 11 bases from J, the gap between germline ends came to 17 bases. The CDR3 protein is CSVEETGSRGKQFF. Written as DNA, the CDR3 is TGCAGCGTTGAAGAGACGGGTAGTAGGGGGAAGCAGTTCTTC.

The chain combines TRBV11-2 with TRBJ1-6; no clear D gene. Trimming stripped 4 bases from V and 7 bases from J, with 11 bases between. Germline CDR1 SGHAT, CDR2 FQNNGV. This CDR3 is 14 amino acids long. CDR3 sequence reads: CASSSGSGNSPLHF. The CDR3 DNA reads TGTGCCAGCAGCTCCGGGTCCGGCAATTCACCCCTCCACTTT. The whole variable domain, remainder taken from reference TRBV11-2 and TRBJ1-6, is EAGVAQSPRYKIIEKRQSVAFWCNPISGHATLYWYQQILGQGPKLLIQFQNNGVVDDSQLPKDRFSAERLKGVDSTLKIQPAKLEDSAVYLCASSSGSGNSPLHFGNGTRLTVT.